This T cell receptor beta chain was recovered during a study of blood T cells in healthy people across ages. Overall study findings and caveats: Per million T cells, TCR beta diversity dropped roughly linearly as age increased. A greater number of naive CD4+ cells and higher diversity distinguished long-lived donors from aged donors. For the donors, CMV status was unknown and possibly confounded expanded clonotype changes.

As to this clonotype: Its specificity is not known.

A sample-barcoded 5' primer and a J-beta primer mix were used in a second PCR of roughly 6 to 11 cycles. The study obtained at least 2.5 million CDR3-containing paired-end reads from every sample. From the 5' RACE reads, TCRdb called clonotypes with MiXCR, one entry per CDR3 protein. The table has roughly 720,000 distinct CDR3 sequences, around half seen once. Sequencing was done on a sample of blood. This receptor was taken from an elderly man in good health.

CDR3 DNA: TGTGCCAGCAGTTTTGGCAGACTCCTGGTACACAATGAGCAGTACTTC. The encoded protein is CASSFGRLLVHNEQYF. This chain links TRBV27 with TRBJ2-1; no definite D call. The DNA end is a closer match to TRBJ2-7, so the J assignment may be wrong. Germline CDR1 is MNHEY and CDR2 is SMNVEV (reference sequence). The CDR3 contains 16 residues.